This TCR beta chain emerged from a study of OX40 agonist ivuxolimab in advanced cancers. Overall study context: Given to patients was ivuxolimab, an agonistic anti-OX40 (CD134) antibody. Those enrolled were approximately 87% male, with a mean age of 60 years and ages from roughly 23 to 80.

The repertoire was sequenced with immunoSEQ multiplex PCR; TCRdb's copy has only in-frame clones and lacks some. The repertoire holds roughly 90,000 clones, with approximately 91% as singletons. The CDR3 is 15 amino acids. The germline V gene has CDR1 LGHNA and CDR2 YSLEER. J gave up 5 bases and V 8 bases, and 10 bases lay outside the gene matches. Findings and limits, study-wide: In CD8+ T cells, expanded clones were on average more numerous than in CD4+.

The table lists this clone with a count of one. Its antigen remains unknown. The source was CD4+ or CD8+ T cells sorted from blood, collected in a trial of the OX40 agonist ivuxolimab. V and J are TRBV4-3 and TRBJ1-1; 11 positions match TRBD1. This TCR was sampled from an adult with an advanced solid tumor such as melanoma, head and neck, liver or kidney cancer. CDR3 nucleotides: TGCGCCAGCGACGAGGGGACAGGGGGTGTTACTGAAGCTTTCTTT. Translating it yields CASDEGTGGVTEAFF.